What follows is one TCR beta chain and its context. Antigen specificity is unknown. TCRdb's table, derived via immunoSEQ multiplex PCR, lists solely in-frame clones and lacks some. Of roughly 70,000 clones listed, roughly 90% are singletons. Autoimmune disease history or systemic immunosuppression disqualified patients. V was clipped by 4 bases and J by 5 bases, with 9 bases between them. The germline V gene encodes CDR1 SGHTA and CDR2 FQGNSA. This CDR3 has 13 residues. This record belongs to a study of OX40 agonist ivuxolimab in advanced cancers. For the study at large: Patients with prior anti-PD-1, anti-PD-L1 or anti-CTLA-4 therapy were eligible; approximately 40% had some. Findings of the study overall: Dose levels from 0.1 to 3.0 mg/kg saw CD4+ and CD8+ blood T cells expand clonally by week 6.

The sample consisted of CD4+ or CD8+ T cells sorted from blood, taken in a trial of the OX40 agonist ivuxolimab. The V call is TRBV7-2, the J call TRBJ2-1, with no clear D. This sequence was found in an adult with an advanced solid tumor such as melanoma, head and neck, liver or kidney cancer. CDR3 residues: CASSSPTHNEQFF. The CDR3 nucleotides read TGTGCCAGCAGCTCCCCAACCCACAATGAGCAGTTCTTC. Supplemented by reference TRBV7-2 and TRBJ2-1, the full variable domain reads GAGVSQSPSNKVTEKGKDVELRCDPISGHTALYWYRQSLGQGLEFLIYFQGNSAPDKSGLPSDRFSAERTGGSVSTLTIQRTQQEDSAVYLCASSSPTHNEQFFGPGTRLTVL.